This entry concerns a single TCR beta chain. The antigen it binds to is not known. No base quality values were provided; no much bigger clone lies one nucleotide off. The data derive from a study of blood T cell repertoires in COVID-19 (dated by TCRdb to the early 2020s). About the investigation overall: The collaborator samples originated in the United States, Italy and Spain and spanned the acute and convalescent phases of COVID-19. Samples were obtained from the ongoing ImmuneRACE study (first 160 participants) and from roughly 1,300 subjects provided by 6 global collaborators. Deeply sampled blood TCRbeta repertoires from subjects exposed to, actively infected with, or recovered from COVID-19 were included in the dataset. The repertoires were made available in a free public database intended to serve as a resource for research on the immune response to SARS-CoV-2. A de-identified subject ID, COVID-19 status, age in years and sex were almost always included in the sample metadata. The prospective study material was composed of cDNA or gDNA derived from T cells, B-cell-depleted T cells, or PBMCs. Where available, HLA class I and class II types were obtained from metadata supplied by the sample provider rather than from assay-based typing. The research as a whole found: Clinical and demographic metadata were provided uncurated, with the amount varying by source and participant.

TCRbeta CDR3 regions were amplified from genomic DNA by means of the immunoSEQ Assay, a bias-controlled multiplex PCR. The study's processing was this. The number of nucleated cells in each sample was estimated by amplification of reference gene primers within the assay. Sequence reads were collapsed and filtered to measure the absolute abundance of every unique TCRbeta CDR3 rearrangement. Productive Simpson clonality was computed per sample as the square root of Simpson's diversity index over productive rearrangements. The clones in this table, taken by TCRdb from immuneACCESS, are in-frame only. Not every clone is retained; where verified, under half of the shortfall comes from an unresolved V gene, and the cause of the rest is unknown. Clonal size and the V and J genes are those of that table, whereas D and trimming came from the DNA. The sample table holds about 300,000 clones, of which 85% to 90% were seen once. Jointly, the top ten make up 1.5% to 2% of the sample.

In Seattle, one collaborating source enrolled patients while the infection was active and tracked those patients longitudinally over the course of disease. Whole blood was collected in K2EDTA tubes by collaborating institutions according to the institutions' own protocols. For TCRbeta analysis, collaborator samples were shipped as frozen whole blood, as isolated PBMCs, or as DNA extracted from either sample type. There are 15 amino acids in the CDR3, from cysteine to phenylalanine inclusive. Only the CDR3 part of the read is kept: 45 bases, read in frame from the first base. Trimming leaves V shorter by 4 bases and J shorter by 0 bases, with the junction holding 2 bases beyond the gene matches. From a lookup of the germline V gene, CDR1 and CDR2 are MGHRA and YSYEKL.

Sequenced: peripheral blood. The V gene is TRBV4-1 and the J gene is TRBJ2-1, with TRBD1 matching 8 junction bases. This sequence was found in a woman in her 30s with COVID-19, enrolled during active disease. The nucleotide sequence is TGCGCCAGCAGCCTTGGACAGGGCTCCTACAATGAGCAGTTCTTC. This encodes CASSLGQGSYNEQFF.